A single sample is the source of the 17 T cell receptor beta chains below, sequenced in a study of early T cells in non-severe SARS-CoV-2 infection (dated by TCRdb to the early 2020s). The library was built by means of 5' RACE. The reads were generated on a NextSeq 500. TCRdb trimmed the raw reads at Q25, called clones with MiXCR and kept productive beta chains. Rows are combined by CDR3 protein, so each entry shows the most common genes and DNA. The sample table records 30,000 to 40,000 distinct CDR3 sequences; under 4.5% of these occur just once. The ten largest clones take up around 5.6% of the sample. The sequenced sample consisted of whole blood. These receptors all stem from an adult who was a healthcare worker with PCR-confirmed SARS-CoV-2 infection or an uninfected control (not recorded which).

This clonotype was seen repeatedly, ten times or more. V gene TRBV6-1 combines with J gene TRBJ2-3; TRBD2 agrees at 9 bases. J lost 8 bases, V lost 5 bases, and 14 bases had no gene match. The CDR3 spans 16 residues. Germline V gene lookup returns CDR1 MNHNS and CDR2 SASEGT. Written as DNA, the CDR3 is TGTGCCAGCAGTTCACTACCGGGACTAGCCTCGATTACGCAGTATTTT. Residues: CASSSLPGLASITQYF.

This clonotype occurred many times. The chain has TRBV5-1 and TRBJ2-5; 7 positions match TRBD2. V lost 4 bases, J lost 1 base, and 1 base stayed unmatched. This CDR3 comprises 13 residues. In germline, CDR1 is SGHRS, CDR2 YFSETQ. CDR3 DNA: TGCGCCAGCAGCACTAGCGCCCAAGAGACCCAGTACTTC. Translation: CASSTSAQETQYF.

This clonotype was observed a few times. The chain recombines TRBV10-3 with TRBJ2-1; a possible D gene is TRBD2 (6 bases). Between the trimmed V and J ends, which lost 5 bases and 7 bases, there was a span of 15 bases. CDR1 and CDR2 (germline): ENHRY, SYGVKD. The CDR3 totals 14 residues. DNA of the CDR3: TGTGCCATCAGTTCCCAGTGGAGGGAAAATGAGCAGTTCTTC. Translated: CAISSQWRENEQFF.

This clonotype appeared many times. The chain is built from TRBV7-3 and TRBJ2-1; 8 bases map to TRBD2. The CDR3 contains 18 residues. The germline CDR1 and CDR2 sequences are SGHTA and FQGTGA. J lost 0 bases, V lost 0 bases, and 7 bases had no gene match. For the CDR3, the DNA is TGTGCCAGCAGCTTAACGGGCACTAGCGGCAGCTCCTACAATGAGCAGTTCTTC. Its translation: CASSLTGTSGSSYNEQFF.

In its sample, this clonotype was seen many times. The chain combines TRBV12-5 with TRBJ1-1, with 7 positions matching TRBD1. Per germline, CDR1 LGHNT and CDR2 FRNRAP. The CDR3 contains 17 residues. V trimming: 2 bases; J trimming: 5 bases; junction bases outside the gene matches: 14. CDR3: CASGLLTGGGSRTEAFF. Written as DNA, the CDR3 is TGTGCTAGTGGTTTGCTAACCGGAGGGGGCAGTCGAACTGAAGCTTTCTTT.

The sample holds many counts of this clonotype. The V call is TRBV6-2 or TRBV6-3, the J call TRBJ2-1, with TRBD2 identical over 9 bases. J was trimmed by 8 bases and V by 8 bases; bases with no gene match: 16. The CDR3 extends over 16 amino acids. Germline CDR1 is MNHEY and CDR2 is SVGEGT. CDR3 region: CASLKGRRGGLDEQFF. Here the CDR3 DNA reads TGTGCCAGCCTCAAAGGTCGGCGGGGGGGCTTGGATGAGCAGTTCTTC.

Ten or more counts support this clonotype. The V gene is TRBV7-2, the J gene TRBJ1-1, with unresolved D. The CDR3 consists of 12 residues. The germline V and J ends were trimmed by 2 bases and 6 bases, with 7 bases remaining between them. Germline CDR1 SGHTA, CDR2 FQGNSA. The CDR3 loop reads CASSLYGAEAFF. CDR3 sequence (DNA): TGTGCCAGCAGCTTATATGGGGCTGAAGCTTTCTTT.

This clonotype was seen many times. The chain joins TRBV15 to TRBJ2-7; D perhaps matches TRBD1 (5 bases). This CDR3 has 12 residues. CDR1 is LNHNV, CDR2 YYDKDF, per germline (reference sequence). The ends were cut back, 5 bases at V and 3 bases at J, with 8 bases in the middle. CDR3: CATSGAFYEQYF. CDR3 DNA sequence: TGTGCCACCAGCGGGGCTTTCTACGAGCAGTACTTC.

This clonotype was detected ten times or more. V usage is TRBV11-2 and J usage is TRBJ2-1; the match to TRBD2 covers 7 bases. Germline loops: CDR1 SGHAT, CDR2 FQNNGV. There are 17 residues in the CDR3. V was pared by 5 bases and J by 4 bases, with 14 bases of the junction left unmatched. The CDR3 here is CASSTRPQREEYNEQFF. The CDR3 DNA is TGTGCCAGCAGCACCCGCCCCCAGCGGGAAGAATACAATGAGCAGTTCTTC.

This clonotype was found many times. The V gene is TRBV28, the J gene TRBJ2-3; D might be TRBD2 (7 bases). From germline, CDR1 is MDHEN and CDR2 SYDVKM. CDR3 length: 17 residues. The V and J ends lost 6 bases and 2 bases respectively, with 21 bases between them. The CDR3, as DNA: TGTGCCAGCAGGTCCTCAGGAGGGGGGGCCTTCACAGATACGCAGTATTTT. Protein sequence: CASRSSGGGAFTDTQYF.

The table lists this clonotype with many counts. The chain carries TRBV4-2 and TRBJ2-3, with 13 bases that match TRBD2. The CDR3 length is 18 residues. With V trimmed by 4 bases and J by 0 bases, 7 bases remained unmatched. Germline CDR1 and CDR2: LGHNA and YNFKEQ. The DNA for the CDR3 is TGTGCCAGCAGCCCACGACTAGCGGGGGGCTTTAGCACAGATACGCAGTATTTT. Protein product: CASSPRLAGGFSTDTQYF.

There are many counts of this clonotype. This sequence joins TRBV7-3 and TRBJ2-3; D is perhaps TRBD2 (6 bases). The germline V gene encodes CDR1 SGHTA and CDR2 FQGTGA. The CDR3 covers 16 residues. V was trimmed by 3 bases and J by 2 bases, leaving 15 bases between them. CDR3 amino acids: CASSLGLAGFTDTQYF. The CDR3 DNA reads as TGTGCCAGCAGCTTGGGCCTGGCGGGATTCACAGATACGCAGTATTTT.

This clonotype was detected many times. CDR3 loop: CASSGGQGQPQHF. In DNA, the CDR3 is TGTGCCAGCAGCGGGGGACAGGGGCAGCCCCAGCATTTT. The genes are TRBV6-5 and TRBJ1-5, with 10 positions matching TRBD1. The CDR3 has 13 residues. V lost 6 bases to trimming and J lost 7 bases; unmatched junction nucleotides: 3. The germline V gene has CDR1 MNHEY and CDR2 SVGAGI.

This clonotype showed up many times. This chain joins TRBV7-9 and TRBJ1-1; weak D call: TRBD1 (5 bases). Trimming shortened V by 2 bases and J by 5 bases, and 21 bases separated the two germline ends. Germline V lookup: CDR1 SEHNR, CDR2 FQNEAQ (reference sequence). This CDR3 contains 17 residues. The CDR3 nucleotides are TGTGCCAGCAGCTTAACGGCCGGGGCCAGGGCCGGGACTGAAGCTTTCTTT. Its protein is CASSLTAGARAGTEAFF.

In this sample, this clonotype turned up many times. The chain links TRBV6-5 to TRBJ1-1, with a weak D call TRBD1 (5 bases). V was cut by 5 bases and J by 4 bases, with 17 bases left in between. Germline assignment: CDR1 MNHEY and CDR2 SVGAGI. The length of the CDR3 is 15 residues. As DNA, the CDR3 is TGTGCCAGCAGTCCCCTCGCAGGGAGGGTCACTGAAGCTTTCTTT. It is translated as CASSPLAGRVTEAFF.

This clonotype was seen ten or more times. J is TRBJ1-2 and V is TRBV7-6; TRBD1 agrees at 7 bases. The CDR3 spans 13 residues. CDR1 is SGHVS, CDR2 FNYEAQ, per germline. J was trimmed by 6 bases and V by 4 bases; bases with no gene match: 5. In nucleotides, the CDR3 is TGTGCCAGCAGCTGGGGACAGACAGATGGCTACACCTTC. This gives the protein CASSWGQTDGYTF.

This clonotype has at least ten counts. The CDR3 reads CSAGTGMNTEAFF. CDR3 nucleotide sequence: TGCAGCGCTGGGACAGGGATGAACACTGAAGCTTTCTTT. The V call is TRBV29-1, the J call TRBJ1-1; the match to TRBD1 covers 9 bases. The CDR3 contains 13 residues. V lost 7 bases, J lost 0 bases, and 3 bases stayed unmatched. Germline V gene lookup returns CDR1 SQVTM and CDR2 ANQGSEA.